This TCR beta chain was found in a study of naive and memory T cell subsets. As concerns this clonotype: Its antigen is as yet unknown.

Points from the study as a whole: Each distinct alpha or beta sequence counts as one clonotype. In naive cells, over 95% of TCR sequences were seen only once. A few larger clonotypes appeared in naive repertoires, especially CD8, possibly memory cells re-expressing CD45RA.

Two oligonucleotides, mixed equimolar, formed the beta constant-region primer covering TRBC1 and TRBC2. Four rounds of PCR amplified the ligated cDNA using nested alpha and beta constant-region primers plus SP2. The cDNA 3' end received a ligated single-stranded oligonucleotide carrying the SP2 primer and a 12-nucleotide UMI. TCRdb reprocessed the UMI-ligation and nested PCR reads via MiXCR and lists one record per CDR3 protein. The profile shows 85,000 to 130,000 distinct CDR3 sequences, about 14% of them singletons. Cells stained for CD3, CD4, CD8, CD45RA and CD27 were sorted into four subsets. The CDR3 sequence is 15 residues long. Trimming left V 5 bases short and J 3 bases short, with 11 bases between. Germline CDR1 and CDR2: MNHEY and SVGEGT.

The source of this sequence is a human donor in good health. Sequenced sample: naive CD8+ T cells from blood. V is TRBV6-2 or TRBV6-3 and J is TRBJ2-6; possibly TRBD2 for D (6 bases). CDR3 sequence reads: CASSLGGFGANVLTF. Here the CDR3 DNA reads TGTGCCAGCAGTCTGGGGGGATTTGGGGCCAACGTCCTGACTTTC.